This T cell receptor beta chain was found in a study of resident and recirculating memory T cells in vitiligo. Study-wide points: Non-conserved TCRs across sites and patients suggested distinct clones per lesion.

Patients had to be free of confetti depigmentation, indicating active vitiligo. The CDR3 totals 15 residues. J lost 6 bases, V lost 1 base, and 7 bases had no gene match. Germline V gene sequence: CDR1 MNHNS, CDR2 SASEGT. Worth noting for this clone: Antigen specificity is unknown.

Sequencing used immunoSEQ multiplex PCR; TCRdb keeps in-frame clones, though not all of them. The data contain tens of thousands of clones, about 89% of them singletons. This sequence was found in a male donor with vitiligo. The sample taken for sequencing was blood. The chain is built from TRBV6-1 and TRBJ1-2; 8 bases are shared with TRBD1. The CDR3 loop reads CASSEGDWTGNGYTF. The DNA of the CDR3 is TGTGCCAGCAGTGAAGGCGACTGGACAGGGAATGGCTACACCTTC.